Listed below are T cell receptor beta chains from one sample, sequenced in a study of radiation and T cells in renal cell carcinoma. The data were produced by immunoSEQ multiplex PCR, yet TCRdb's version contains in-frame clones alone and is incomplete. The sample has around 180,000 clones, about 88% seen once; the top ten hold roughly 12%. Sequencing was performed on blood, taken from a patient whose treatment included radiotherapy and nephrectomy. The source of these receptors is a woman aged 50 to 60 with renal cell carcinoma. Both conserved end residues are part of each CDR3. The order of the fields is clone size, V gene, D gene, CDR3 protein. A D gene is named only where the DNA matches it firmly. The listing skips clone size in some rows; elsewhere it reads once, few, many or a size class.

size: .; V: TRBV5-1; D: .; CDR3: CASSLAAYGNTIYF
size: .; V: TRBV25-1; D: .; CDR3: CASATRPGNTIYF
size: .; V: TRBV7-9; D: .; CDR3: CASSFAGASSYGYTF
size: .; V: TRBV7-9; D: TRBD1; CDR3: CASSLTGGYTEAFF
size: .; V: TRBV18; D: .; CDR3: CASSPRGWGEADTQYF
size: .; V: TRBV7-7; D: TRBD1; CDR3: CASSRLFGQGNEQFF
size: .; V: TRBV5-6; D: .; CDR3: CASTPYGTSYQETQYF
size: .; V: TRBV2; D: .; CDR3: CASSEWGEQPQHF
size: once; V: TRBV5-1; D: TRBD1; CDR3: CASSSTGDNSPLHF
size: once; V: TRBV14; D: TRBD1; CDR3: CASSKGDRRLSYEQYF
size: .; V: TRBV7-9; D: .; CDR3: CASSSTGNTEAFF
size: .; V: TRBV5-4; D: .; CDR3: CASSLAGRTYYGYTF
size: .; V: TRBV19; D: TRBD1; CDR3: CASRQDRVSYNSPLHF
size: .; V: TRBV4-1; D: .; CDR3: CASSQDWRGAVDTQYF
size: .; V: TRBV27; D: .; CDR3: CASSFWGEKLFF
size: once; V: TRBV7-9; D: TRBD2; CDR3: CASSFSSGPLTGELFF
size: .; V: TRBV4-1; D: .; CDR3: CASSQDLVGAAYEQYF
size: .; V: TRBV6-1; D: TRBD1; CDR3: CASSPDRGSYGYTF
size: .; V: TRBV18; D: .; CDR3: CASSPRTEGGNTEAFF
size: .; V: TRBV9; D: .; CDR3: CASSSSGGGPDEQYF
size: .; V: TRBV5-4; D: TRBD1; CDR3: CASSLGGQGNYGYTF
size: once; V: TRBV9; D: TRBD1; CDR3: CASSVAGTESIQFF
size: .; V: TRBV10-3; D: .; CDR3: CATEGMNTGELFF
size: .; V: TRBV5-1; D: TRBD1; CDR3: CASSLGDRVFAETQYF
size: .; V: TRBV6-6; D: .; CDR3: CASTPGDSSYGYTF
size: .; V: TRBV5-4; D: .; CDR3: CASSPYQPQHF
size: .; V: TRBV6-8; D: .; CDR3: CARDGSLRDTIYF
size: .; V: TRBV19; D: .; CDR3: CASTKTGWPTEFGRSSYNEQFF
size: .; V: TRBV27; D: TRBD1; CDR3: CASSSIGTGGHGYTF